This T cell receptor (beta chain) was observed in a study of shared clonotypes between healthy human individuals. Some clones are missing from TCRdb's copy, which holds only in-frame ones; the method was immunoSEQ multiplex PCR. The sample yields 400,000 to 600,000 clones, roughly 79% seen once. Looked up from germline, CDR1 is MGHRA and CDR2 is YSYEKL. Between the trimmed V and J ends, which lost 5 bases and 5 bases, there was a span of 15 bases. The CDR3 covers 14 residues. The TCR comes from a woman aged 40-49 years in good health. Some clones in this sample may be carry-over from other donors' samples. The chain uses TRBV4-1 and TRBJ2-5, with D perhaps assigned TRBD1 or TRBD2 (5 bases each). The sample taken for sequencing was PBMCs. The CDR3 loop is CASSEPGRVETQYF. The CDR3 bases are TGCGCCAGCAGCGAGCCGGGGCGGGTGGAGACCCAGTACTTC.